One and the same sample provided the 15 T cell receptor beta chains below, sequenced in a study of T cell clonality in common variable immunodeficiency (dated by TCRdb to between 2014 and 2016). The method behind the library was the immunoSEQ multiplex PCR assay. TCRdb took this table from immuneACCESS and kept in-frame rearrangements with V and J called. Such tables lack part of the clones; where checked against another copy, unresolved V genes explain under half of the gap, and the rest is unexplained. This sample shows tens of thousands of clones, and none of them turns up only once. The ten most abundant clones make up about 1.7% of the sample. The sequenced material came from peripheral blood mononuclear cells. The receptors stem from a person between 18 and 70 years old in good health.

This clone was found many times. Read coverage stops 3 residues before the CDR3 terminus; the germline J gene supplies the remainder. The chain is built from TRBV5-4 and TRBJ2-2, with TRBD2 identical over 9 bases. Unmatched junction bases numbered 0, after V lost 0 bases and J lost 6 bases. The germline V gene encodes CDR1 SGHNT and CDR2 YYREEE (reference sequence). The CDR3 sequence is 14 residues long. The CDR3 is CASSLGTSAGELFF. The sequenced CDR3 bases are TGTGCCAGCAGCTTGGGGACTAGCGCCGGGGAG.

This clone was counted ten times or more. The read falls 3 residues short of the CDR3 end, and the missing part is taken from the germline J gene. The chain recombines TRBV5-1 with TRBJ2-1, with a weak D call TRBD2 (5 bases). Germline CDR1 and CDR2: SGHRS and YFSETQ. The CDR3 totals 16 residues. V lost 0 bases, J lost 0 bases, and 10 bases lay in between. The part of the CDR3 DNA that was read is TGCGCCAGCAGCTTGGGTACAAGCGGCTCCTACAATGAG. Amino acids: CASSLGTSGSYNE. The complete CDR3 reads CASSLGTSGSYNEQFF.

This clone has at least ten counts. The read stops 3 residues short of the end of the CDR3; the missing end is completed from the germline J gene. This rearrangement joins TRBV4-1 to TRBJ2-3; 8 nucleotides agree with TRBD1. The CDR3 contains 16 residues. Trimming took 6 bases from V and 3 from J; bases not matched to a gene: 11. Germline-derived CDR1 and CDR2 are MGHRA and YSYEKL. CDR3 DNA (partial): TGCGCCAGCAGACCCAAGACAGGGGAAGGGACAGATACG. The encoded protein is CASRPKTGEGTDT. The whole CDR3 reads CASRPKTGEGTDTQYF.

This clone was seen at least ten times. Incomplete CDR3 DNA: TGTGCCAGCAGCCGGGACAGCGACACTGAA. Encoded protein: CASSRDSDTE. From start to end, the CDR3 is CASSRDSDTEAFF. The V call is TRBV5-4, the J call TRBJ1-1, with 7 bases matching TRBD1. The sequence runs out 3 residues before the end of the CDR3; the remainder is reconstructed from the germline J gene. The J segment lost 3 bases and the V segment lost 4 bases, leaving 3 bases of the junction unmatched. The germline V gene encodes CDR1 SGHNT and CDR2 YYREEE (reference sequence). This CDR3 has 13 residues.

The table lists this clone with many counts. The read halts 3 residues ahead of the CDR3 end, with the missing end drawn from the germline J gene. The rearrangement uses TRBV7-3 and TRBJ2-2, with D possibly being TRBD1 (6 bases). With 5 bases removed from V and 5 bases from J, the gap between germline ends came to 15 bases. The CDR3 covers 15 residues. Germline values: CDR1 SGHTA, CDR2 FQGTGA. This CDR3 reads CASSPRQEITGELFF. CDR3 bases read: TGTGCCAGCAGCCCCCGACAGGAAATTACCGGGGAG.

This clone was seen many times. Sequencing ends 3 residues short of the CDR3 end; the germline J gene provides the rest. The chain recombines TRBV2 with TRBJ2-7; D is unclear. CDR1 and CDR2 from the germline V gene are SNHLY and FYNNEI. V lost 3 bases and J 3 bases, leaving 15 bases between the germline ends. The CDR3 runs 15 residues. CDR3 region: CASSEQRPDFYEQYF. The CDR3 bases that were read are TGTGCCAGCAGTGAGCAGAGGCCCGATTTCTACGAG. Drawing the rest from reference TRBV2 and TRBJ2-7, the complete variable domain is EPEVTQTPSHQVTQMGQEVILRCVPISNHLYFYWYRQILGQKVEFLVSFYNNEISEKSEIFDDQFSVERPDGSNFTLKIRSTKLEDSAMYFCASSEQRPDFYEQYFGPGTRLTVT.

In this sample, this clone turned up many times. Read sequence stops 3 residues before the CDR3 end, and the germline J gene provides the missing end. This chain links TRBV4-1 with TRBJ2-1, with 12 bases identical to TRBD2. The CDR3 contains 16 residues. The V gene's germline CDR1 is MGHRA and CDR2 YSYEKL. Germline trimming cut 3 bases from V and 8 bases from J; bases unmatched to any gene: 8. The CDR3 DNA, read in part, is TGCGCCAGCAGCCACCTTCTAGCGGGGGGGCGTGATGAG. Translating it yields CASSHLLAGGRDE. The whole CDR3 sequence reads CASSHLLAGGRDEQFF.

The table lists this clone with many counts. The CDR3 sequence is CASSNGQPGGYGYTF. Partial CDR3 DNA: TGTGCCAGCAGTAACGGACAGCCCGGCGGCTATGGC. The chain employs TRBV6-2 or TRBV6-3 and TRBJ1-2; weak D call: TRBD1 (6 bases). The CDR3 end lies 3 residues beyond the end of the read and is filled in from the germline J gene. The CDR3 loop spans 15 amino acids. Trimming stripped 5 bases from V and 4 bases from J, with 17 bases between. Germline CDR1 MNHEY, CDR2 SVGEGT.

This clone came up many times. Sequencing ends 3 residues short of the CDR3 end; the germline J gene provides the rest. The rearrangement joins TRBV2 to TRBJ2-1; 7 bases are shared with TRBD2. The V gene end was trimmed by 4 bases and the J gene end by 6 bases; junction bases not matched to a gene: 3. This CDR3 comprises 13 residues. Germline V gene data show CDR1 as SNHLY and CDR2 as FYNNEI. The CDR3 DNA, read in part, is TGTGCCAGCAGTGGGGGAGGGGTCAATGAG. It codes for CASSGGGVNE. The full-length CDR3 reads as CASSGGGVNEQFF.

This clone was seen ten or more times. Coverage ceases 3 residues before the CDR3 finishes, and the germline J gene fills in the end. The V gene is TRBV28, the J gene TRBJ2-5, with 7 bases matching TRBD1. J was trimmed by 3 bases and V by 5 bases; bases with no gene match: 9. CDR1 is MDHEN, CDR2 SYDVKM, per germline. CDR3 length: 15 residues. The CDR3 bases that were read are TGTGCCAGCAGTGAACAGGGGACGGCGAAAGAGACC. The encoded protein is CASSEQGTAKET. The complete CDR3 reads CASSEQGTAKETQYF.

This clone has ten or more counts. The CDR3 end is not reached by the read, which stops 3 residues before it; the germline J gene fills it in. The chain combines TRBV6-1 with TRBJ1-3, with 7 bases lining up with TRBD1. V dropped 4 bases and J dropped 7; count of bases not matched to a gene: 4. Germline lookup yields CDR1 MNHNS and CDR2 SASEGT. The length of the CDR3 is 13 residues. The chain's CDR3 is CASSARGANTIYF. CDR3 bases read: TGTGCCAGCAGTGCCAGGGGGGCGAACACC.

This clone was detected ten times or more. The read gets to within 3 residues of the CDR3 end, and the germline J gene fills in the rest. The rearrangement uses TRBV2 and TRBJ2-7, with D possibly matching TRBD2 (6 bases). Trimming removed 7 bases at V and 4 bases at J, with 17 bases between. In germline, CDR1 is SNHLY, CDR2 FYNNEI. This CDR3 is 14 amino acids long. The sequenced CDR3 bases are TGTGCCAGCACAAGAGCACTAGCTACTTACGAG. Translated: CASTRALATYE. The full CDR3 sequence reads CASTRALATYEQYF.

This clone was observed at least ten times. The CDR3 extends 3 residues past the end of the read, so its final part is completed from the germline J gene. This chain links TRBV20-1 with TRBJ1-1; 7 nucleotides agree with TRBD1. Germline loops: CDR1 DFQATT, CDR2 SNEGSKA (reference sequence). There are 17 residues in the CDR3. V dropped 5 bases and J dropped 7; count of bases not matched to a gene: 22. The CDR3 sequence is CSAPPVGDRVTRIEAFF. The sequenced CDR3 bases are TGCAGTGCTCCCCCCGTGGGAGACAGGGTAACAAGGATTGAA.

This clone occurred many times. Read sequence stops 3 residues before the CDR3 end, and the germline J gene provides the missing end. V and J are TRBV4-1 and TRBJ1-6; no firm D call. V lost 4 bases to trimming and J lost 9 bases, with 25 bases between them. Germline CDR1 reads MGHRA; CDR2 reads YSYEKL. The CDR3 extends over 18 amino acids. This CDR3 is CASSLLDGRLDGGSPLHF. CDR3 DNA, as far as it was read: TGCGCCAGCAGCCTTCTAGACGGCCGACTTGATGGTGGTTCACCC.

To note about this clone: The read ends 3 residues shy of where the CDR3 ends; the end is completed using the germline J gene. The chain combines TRBV19 with TRBJ2-1; weak D call: TRBD1 (5 bases). Germline lookup yields CDR1 LNHDA and CDR2 SQIVND (reference sequence). Trimming removed 8 bases from V and 2 bases from J, with 10 bases in between. The CDR3 totals 13 residues. The covered CDR3 bases are TGTGCCAGTGGACATGAGGCCTACAATGAG. As protein: CASGHEAYNE. The complete CDR3 sequence is CASGHEAYNEQFF. The full variable domain, rest sourced from reference TRBV19 and TRBJ2-1, is DGGITQSPKYLFRKEGQNVTLSCEQNLNHDAMYWYRQDPGQGLRLIYYSQIVNDFQKGDIAEGYSVSREKKESFPLTVTSAQKNPTAFYLCASGHEAYNEQFFGPGTRLTVL.